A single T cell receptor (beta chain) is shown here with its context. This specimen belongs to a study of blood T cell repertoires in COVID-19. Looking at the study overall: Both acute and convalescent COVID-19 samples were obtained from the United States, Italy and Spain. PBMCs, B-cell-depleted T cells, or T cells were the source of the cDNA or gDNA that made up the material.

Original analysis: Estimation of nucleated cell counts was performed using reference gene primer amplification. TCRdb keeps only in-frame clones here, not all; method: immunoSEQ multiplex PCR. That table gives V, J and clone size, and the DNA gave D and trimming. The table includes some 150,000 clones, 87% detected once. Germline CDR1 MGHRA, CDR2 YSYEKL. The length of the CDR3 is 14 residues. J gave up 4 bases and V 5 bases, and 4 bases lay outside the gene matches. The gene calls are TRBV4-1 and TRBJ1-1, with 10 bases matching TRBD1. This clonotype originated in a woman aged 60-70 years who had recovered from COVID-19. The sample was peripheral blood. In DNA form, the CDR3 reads TGCGCCAGCAGCGACAGGGGGCCGAGCACTGAAGCTTTCTTT. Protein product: CASSDRGPSTEAFF.